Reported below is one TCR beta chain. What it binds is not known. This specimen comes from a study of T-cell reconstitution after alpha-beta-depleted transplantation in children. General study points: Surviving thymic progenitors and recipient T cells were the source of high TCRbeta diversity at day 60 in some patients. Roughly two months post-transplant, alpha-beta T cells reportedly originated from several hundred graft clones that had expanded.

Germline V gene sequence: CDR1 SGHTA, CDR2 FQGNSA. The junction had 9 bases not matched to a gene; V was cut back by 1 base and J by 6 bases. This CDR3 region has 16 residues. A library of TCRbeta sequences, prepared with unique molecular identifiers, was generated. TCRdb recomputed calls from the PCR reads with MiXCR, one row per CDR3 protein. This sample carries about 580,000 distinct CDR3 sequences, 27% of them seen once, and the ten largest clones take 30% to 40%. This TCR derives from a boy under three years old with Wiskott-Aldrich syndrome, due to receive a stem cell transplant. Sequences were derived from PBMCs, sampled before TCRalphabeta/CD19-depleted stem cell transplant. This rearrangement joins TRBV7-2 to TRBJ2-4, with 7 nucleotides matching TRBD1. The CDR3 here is CASSLEAGGVRNIQYF. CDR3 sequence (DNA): TGTGCCAGCAGCTTAGAGGCAGGGGGTGTTAGAAACATTCAGTACTTC.